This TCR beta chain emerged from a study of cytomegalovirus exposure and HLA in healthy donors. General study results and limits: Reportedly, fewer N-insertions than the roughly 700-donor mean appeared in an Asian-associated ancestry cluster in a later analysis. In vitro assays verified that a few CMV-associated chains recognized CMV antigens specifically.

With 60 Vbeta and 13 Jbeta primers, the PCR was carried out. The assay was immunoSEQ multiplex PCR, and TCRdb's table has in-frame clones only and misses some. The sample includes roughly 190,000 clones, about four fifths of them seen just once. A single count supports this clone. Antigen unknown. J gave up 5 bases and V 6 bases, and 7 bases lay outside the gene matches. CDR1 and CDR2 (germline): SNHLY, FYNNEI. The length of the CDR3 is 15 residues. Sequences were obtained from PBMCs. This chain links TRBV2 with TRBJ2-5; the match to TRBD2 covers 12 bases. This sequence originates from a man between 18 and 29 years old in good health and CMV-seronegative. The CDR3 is CASRYRTSGRETQYF. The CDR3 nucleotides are TGTGCCAGCAGATACCGTACTAGCGGGAGGGAGACCCAGTACTTC.